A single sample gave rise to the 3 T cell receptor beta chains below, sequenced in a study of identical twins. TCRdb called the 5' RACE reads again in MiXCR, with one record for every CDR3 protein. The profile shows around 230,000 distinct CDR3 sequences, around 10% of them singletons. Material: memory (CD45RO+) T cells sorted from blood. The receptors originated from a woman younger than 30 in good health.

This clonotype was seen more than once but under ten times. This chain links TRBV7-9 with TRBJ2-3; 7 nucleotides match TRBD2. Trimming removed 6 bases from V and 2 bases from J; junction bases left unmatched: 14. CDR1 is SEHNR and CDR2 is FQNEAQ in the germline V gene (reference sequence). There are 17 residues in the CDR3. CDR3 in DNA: TGTGCCAGCAGTATCTTGTTTGGGGAGGGGACCACAGATACGCAGTATTTT. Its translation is CASSILFGEGTTDTQYF.

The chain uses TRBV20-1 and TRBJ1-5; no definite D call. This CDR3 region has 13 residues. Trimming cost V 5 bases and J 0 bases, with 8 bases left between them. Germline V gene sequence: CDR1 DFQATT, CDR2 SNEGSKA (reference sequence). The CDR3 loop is CSAGGYSNQPQHF. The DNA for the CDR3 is TGCAGTGCTGGCGGCTATAGCAATCAGCCCCAGCATTTT.

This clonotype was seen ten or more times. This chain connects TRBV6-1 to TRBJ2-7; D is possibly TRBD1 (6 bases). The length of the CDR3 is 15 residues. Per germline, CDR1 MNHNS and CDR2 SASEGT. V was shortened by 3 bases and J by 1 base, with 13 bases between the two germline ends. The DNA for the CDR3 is TGTGCCAGCAGTGAGGAGACAGGCGAATCCTACGAGCAGTACTTC. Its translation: CASSEETGESYEQYF.